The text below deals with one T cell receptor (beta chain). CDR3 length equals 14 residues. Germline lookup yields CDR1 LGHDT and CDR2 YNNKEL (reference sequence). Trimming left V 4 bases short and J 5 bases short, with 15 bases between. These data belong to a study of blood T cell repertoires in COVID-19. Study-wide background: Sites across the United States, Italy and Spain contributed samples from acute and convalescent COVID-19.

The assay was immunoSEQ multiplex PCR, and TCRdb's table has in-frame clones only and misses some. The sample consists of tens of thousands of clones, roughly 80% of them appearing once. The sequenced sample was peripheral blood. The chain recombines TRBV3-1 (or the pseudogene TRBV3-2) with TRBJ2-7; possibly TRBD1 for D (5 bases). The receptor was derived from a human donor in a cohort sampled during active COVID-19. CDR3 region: CASSPTGSAHEQYF. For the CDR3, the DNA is TGTGCCAGCAGCCCCACAGGTTCTGCCCACGAGCAGTACTTC.